This TCR beta chain was captured in a study of Ad26.COV2.S vaccination and SARS-CoV-2 variants. This clone was counted only a few times. Trimming cost V 0 bases and J 1 base, with 15 bases left between them. Germline V gene lookup returns CDR1 LGHNA and CDR2 YNFKEQ. This CDR3 is 17 amino acids long. Some clones are missing from TCRdb's copy, which holds only in-frame ones; the method was immunoSEQ multiplex PCR. The sample records around 450,000 clones, 89% being singletons. Treatment here: over 15 received Ad26.COV2.S at low or high dose, single or two shots; about 5 received placebo; per-sample allocation not given. It was on day 63 after the first vaccine or placebo injection that samples were taken.

The sample in question was peripheral blood, obtained in a trial of Ad26.COV2.S vaccine versus placebo. This receptor was identified in a person between 18 and 60 years old who received the Ad26.COV2.S COVID-19 vaccine or a placebo. The chain joins TRBV4-2 to TRBJ1-2; D gene uncertain. The CDR3 is CASSQDTGAVINYGYTF. CDR3 bases: TGTGCCAGCAGCCAAGATACCGGAGCCGTCATTAACTATGGCTACACCTTC.